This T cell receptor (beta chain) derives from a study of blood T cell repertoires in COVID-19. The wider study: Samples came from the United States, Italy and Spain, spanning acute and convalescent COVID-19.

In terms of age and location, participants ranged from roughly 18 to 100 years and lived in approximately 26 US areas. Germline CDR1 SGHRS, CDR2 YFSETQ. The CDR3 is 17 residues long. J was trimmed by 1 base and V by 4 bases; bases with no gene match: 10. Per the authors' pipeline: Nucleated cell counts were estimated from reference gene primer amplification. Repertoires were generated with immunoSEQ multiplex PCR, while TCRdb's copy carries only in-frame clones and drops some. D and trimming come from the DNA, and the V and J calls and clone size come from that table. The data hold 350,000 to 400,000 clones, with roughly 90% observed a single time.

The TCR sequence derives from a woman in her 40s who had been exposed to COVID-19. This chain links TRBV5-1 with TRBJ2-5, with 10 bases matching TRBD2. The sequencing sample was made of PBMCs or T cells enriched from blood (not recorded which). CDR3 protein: CASSPGTLAGAQETQYF. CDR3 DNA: TGCGCCAGCAGCCCGGGAACTCTAGCGGGAGCCCAAGAGACCCAGTACTTC.